Presented here are 5 T cell receptor beta chains from one specimen sequenced in a study of T cell responses to AZD1222 COVID-19 vaccine (dated by TCRdb to the early 2020s). Per the publication, the time point label means: about 28 days (+/-7) after the second vaccine dose. Preparation of the library involved the immunoSEQ multiplex PCR assay. TCRdb re-hosts the immuneACCESS table, in-frame sequences only. Its copies lack some clones; in the studies checked, an unresolved V gene accounts for under half of them, and the cause for the rest is not known. The sample table holds roughly 110,000 clones, of which about 92% were seen once. Of the sample, 7.5% to 9% falls within the top ten clones. The sequencing here drew on peripheral blood, taken 28 days after the second AZD1222 dose. These receptors all stem from an adult who received the AZD1222 COVID-19 vaccine.

The rearrangement joins TRBV11-2 to TRBJ2-1, with 14 bases aligning to TRBD2. Trimming took 0 bases from V and 3 from J; bases not matched to a gene: 7. Per the germline V gene, CDR1 is SGHAT and CDR2 is FQNNGV. The CDR3 loop spans 19 amino acids. The CDR3 region has the DNA TGTGCCAGCAGCTTAGACCCCAGACTAGCGGGGGGGATCTACAATGAGCAGTTCTTC. Protein product: CASSLDPRLAGGIYNEQFF.

This chain joins TRBV5-1 and TRBJ1-2, with D possibly TRBD1 on 6 matching bases. This CDR3 comprises 16 residues. Deletions cut 0 bases from V and 0 bases from J, with 12 bases between. Looked up from germline, CDR1 is SGHRS and CDR2 is YFSETQ. The CDR3 reads CASSLGVGGTNYGYTF. Written as DNA, the CDR3 is TGCGCCAGCAGCTTGGGGGTCGGGGGCACTAACTATGGCTACACCTTC.

In its sample, this clone was seen many times. The chain links TRBV5-1 to TRBJ2-7; 10 bases line up with TRBD1. Per the germline V gene, CDR1 is SGHRS and CDR2 is YFSETQ. This CDR3 is built from 15 residues. The ends lost 0 bases at V and 1 base at J; junction bases unmatched: 1. CDR3 residues: CASSLGGQGSYEQYF. The CDR3 DNA is TGCGCCAGCAGCTTGGGGGGACAGGGGTCCTACGAGCAGTACTTC. The variable domain in full, with the rest retrieved from reference TRBV5-1 and TRBJ2-7, is KAGVTQTPRYLIKTRGQQVTLSCSPISGHRSVSWYQQTPGQGLQFLFEYFSETQRNKGNFPGRFSGRQFSNSRSEMNVSTLELGDSALYLCASSLGGQGSYEQYFGPGTRLTVT.

The chain employs TRBV18 and TRBJ1-1; 9 bases align to TRBD1. The V gene end was trimmed by 6 bases and the J gene end by 0 bases; junction bases not matched to a gene: 2. This CDR3 comprises 14 residues. CDR1 is KGHSH, CDR2 LQKENI, per germline. The CDR3 coding sequence is TGTGCCAGCTCGGACAGGGGCTTGAACACTGAAGCTTTCTTT. Its translation: CASSDRGLNTEAFF.

This clone appeared a few times. This rearrangement joins TRBV6-5 to TRBJ1-5; D remains unclear. Germline lookup yields CDR1 MNHEY and CDR2 SVGAGI. The germline V and J ends were trimmed by 2 bases and 1 base, with 6 bases remaining between them. The CDR3 runs 14 residues. The CDR3 sequence: CASSYRASNQPQHF. Written as DNA, the CDR3 is TGTGCCAGCAGTTACAGGGCGAGCAATCAGCCCCAGCATTTT.